This T cell receptor beta chain comes out of a study of cytomegalovirus exposure and HLA in healthy donors. Study background: The study placed around 85% of its approximately 360 genotyped donors in the Caucasian-associated ancestry cluster. Study outcomes and limitations: A later analysis reported that several of the most significant clusters appeared to be linked to common viral pathogens, among them Epstein-Barr virus. In a later analysis, a missense DCLRE1C variant was linked to TCR beta V- and J-gene trimming.

The V gene's germline CDR1 is DFQATT and CDR2 SNEGSKA (reference sequence). V was shortened by 4 bases and J by 16 bases, with 14 bases between the two germline ends. The CDR3 runs 10 residues. Turning to this clone: Its antigen is as yet unknown.

PCR primers comprised 60 Vbeta and 13 Jbeta primers. Generated by immunoSEQ multiplex PCR, the TCRdb table keeps only in-frame clones and is missing some. The data hold roughly 100,000 clones, with around 75% observed a single time. This receptor was taken from a man aged 30 to 45 in good health and CMV-seropositive. The sequenced sample was PBMCs. V is TRBV20-1 and J is TRBJ2-1; a possible D gene is TRBD1 (6 bases). As DNA, the CDR3 is TGCAGTGCTATACAGGGATCGAAATTCTTC. Translation: CSAIQGSKFF.